One and the same sample provided the 3 T cell receptor beta chains below, sequenced in a study of OX40 agonist ivuxolimab in advanced cancers. The protocol was immunoSEQ multiplex PCR, while the TCRdb copy is restricted to in-frame clones and leaves out a portion. Of about 15,000 clones listed, more than 70% are singletons. The sequenced sample was CD4+ or CD8+ T cells sorted from blood, obtained in a trial of the OX40 agonist ivuxolimab. These TCRs come from an adult with an advanced solid tumor such as melanoma, head and neck, liver or kidney cancer.

The chain couples TRBV9 to TRBJ2-7; TRBD2 might be the D (6 bases). Germline loops: CDR1 SGDLS, CDR2 YYNGEE. Between the trimmed V and J ends, which lost 2 bases and 0 bases, there was a span of 12 bases. The CDR3 is 15 residues long. The CDR3, as DNA: TGTGCCAGCAGCGTTTCAGCGGGTGACTCCTACGAGCAGTACTTC. Residues: CASSVSAGDSYEQYF.

This chain links TRBV27 with TRBJ2-5, with 10 positions matching TRBD1. CDR1 and CDR2 (germline): MNHEY, SMNVEV (reference sequence). The CDR3 totals 15 residues. V shed 5 bases and J 4 bases; nucleotides not matched to a gene: 7. The CDR3 sequence is CASSPMDRGLETQYF. CDR3 in DNA: TGTGCCAGCAGTCCTATGGACAGGGGGTTAGAGACCCAGTACTTC.

The rearrangement links TRBV4-3 to TRBJ2-7, with 9 bases fitting TRBD1. Germline CDR1 is LGHNA and CDR2 is YSLEER. Unmatched junction bases numbered 1, after V lost 3 bases and J lost 1 base. The CDR3 contains 14 residues. The CDR3 DNA is TGCGCCAGCAGCCAGGACAGGGGATCCTACGAGCAGTACTTC. It yields the protein CASSQDRGSYEQYF.